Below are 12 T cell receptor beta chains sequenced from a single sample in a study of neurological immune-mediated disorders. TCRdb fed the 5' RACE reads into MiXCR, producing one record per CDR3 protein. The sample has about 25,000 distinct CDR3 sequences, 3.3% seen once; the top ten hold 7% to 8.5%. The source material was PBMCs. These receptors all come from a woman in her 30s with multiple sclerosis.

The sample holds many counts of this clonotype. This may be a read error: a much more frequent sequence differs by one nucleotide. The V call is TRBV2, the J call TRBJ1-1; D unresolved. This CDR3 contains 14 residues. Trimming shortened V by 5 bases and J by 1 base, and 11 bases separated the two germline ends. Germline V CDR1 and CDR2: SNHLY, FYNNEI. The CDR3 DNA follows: TGTGCCAGCAGTCGAATGGAAAGGAACACTGAAGCTTTCTTT. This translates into CASSRMERNTEAFF. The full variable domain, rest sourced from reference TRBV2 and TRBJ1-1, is EPEVTQTPSHQVTQMGQEVILRCVPISNHLYFYWYRQILGQKVEFLVSFYNNEISEKSEIFDDQFSVERPDGSNFTLKIRSTKLEDSAMYFCASSRMERNTEAFFGQGTRLTVV.

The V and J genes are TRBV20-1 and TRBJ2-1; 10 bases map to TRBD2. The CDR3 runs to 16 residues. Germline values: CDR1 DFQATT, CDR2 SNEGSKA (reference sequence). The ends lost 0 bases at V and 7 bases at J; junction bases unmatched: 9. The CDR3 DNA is TGCAGTGCTAGAGAGACTAGCGGGCCACCGGGTAATGAGCAGTTCTTC. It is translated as CSARETSGPPGNEQFF.

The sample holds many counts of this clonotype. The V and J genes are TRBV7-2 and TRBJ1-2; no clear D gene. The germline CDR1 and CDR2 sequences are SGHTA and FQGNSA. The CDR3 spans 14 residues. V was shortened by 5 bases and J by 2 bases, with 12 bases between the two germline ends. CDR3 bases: TGTGCCAGCAGCGCGCAGACAAACAACTATGGCTACACCTTC. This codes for CASSAQTNNYGYTF.

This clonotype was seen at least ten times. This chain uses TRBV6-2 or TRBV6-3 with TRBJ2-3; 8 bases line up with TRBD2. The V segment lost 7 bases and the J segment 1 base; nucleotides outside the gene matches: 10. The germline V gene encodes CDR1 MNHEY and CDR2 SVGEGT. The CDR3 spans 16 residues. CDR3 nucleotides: TGTGCCAGCATGTGGCCGAGCGGGAGCGGCACAGATACGCAGTATTTT. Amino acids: CASMWPSGSGTDTQYF.

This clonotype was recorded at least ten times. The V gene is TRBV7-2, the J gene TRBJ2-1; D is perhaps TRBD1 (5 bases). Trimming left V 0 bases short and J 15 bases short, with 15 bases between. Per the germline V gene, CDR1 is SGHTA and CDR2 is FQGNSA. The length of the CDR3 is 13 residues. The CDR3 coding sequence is TGTGCCAGCAGCTTAGCCTCACAGGTTCAGGGGTTCTTC. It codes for CASSLASQVQGFF.

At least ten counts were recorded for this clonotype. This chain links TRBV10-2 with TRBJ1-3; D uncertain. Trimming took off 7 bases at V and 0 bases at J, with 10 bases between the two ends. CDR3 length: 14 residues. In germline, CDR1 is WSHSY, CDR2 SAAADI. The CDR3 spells CASTPRSSGNTIYF. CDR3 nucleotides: TGCGCCAGCACCCCGAGGAGCTCTGGAAACACCATATATTTT.

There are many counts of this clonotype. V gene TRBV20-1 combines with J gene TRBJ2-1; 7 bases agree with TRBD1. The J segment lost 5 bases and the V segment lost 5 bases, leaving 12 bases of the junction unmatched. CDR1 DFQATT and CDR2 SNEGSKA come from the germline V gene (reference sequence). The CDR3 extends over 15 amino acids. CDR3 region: CSAERDSNPDNEQFF. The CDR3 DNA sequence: TGCAGTGCTGAACGGGACAGCAACCCTGACAATGAGCAGTTCTTC.

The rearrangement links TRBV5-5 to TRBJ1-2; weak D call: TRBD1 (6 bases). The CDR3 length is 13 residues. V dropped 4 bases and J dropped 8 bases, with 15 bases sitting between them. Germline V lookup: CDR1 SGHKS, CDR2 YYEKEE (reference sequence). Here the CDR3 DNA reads TGTGCCAGCAGCCTACTACAGGGTGGGGGCTACACCTTC. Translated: CASSLLQGGGYTF.

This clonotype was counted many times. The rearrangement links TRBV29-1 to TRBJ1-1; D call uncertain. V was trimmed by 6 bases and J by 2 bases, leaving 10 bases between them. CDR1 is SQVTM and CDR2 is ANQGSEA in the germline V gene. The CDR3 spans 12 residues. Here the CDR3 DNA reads TGCAGCGTGGCCCAGAGTAACACTGAAGCTTTCTTT. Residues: CSVAQSNTEAFF. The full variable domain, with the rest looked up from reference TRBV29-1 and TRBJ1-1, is SAVISQKPSRDICQRGTSLTIQCQVDSQVTMMFWYRQQPGQSLTLIATANQGSEATYESGFVIDKFPISRPNLTFSTLTVSNMSPEDSSIYLCSVAQSNTEAFFGQGTRLTVV.

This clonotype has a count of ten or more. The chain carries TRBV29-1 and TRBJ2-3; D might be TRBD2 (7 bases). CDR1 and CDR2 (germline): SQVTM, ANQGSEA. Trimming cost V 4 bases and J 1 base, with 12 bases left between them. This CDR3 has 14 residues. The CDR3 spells CSVVLRGRTDTQYF. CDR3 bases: TGCAGCGTTGTTTTGCGGGGGCGCACAGATACGCAGTATTTT.

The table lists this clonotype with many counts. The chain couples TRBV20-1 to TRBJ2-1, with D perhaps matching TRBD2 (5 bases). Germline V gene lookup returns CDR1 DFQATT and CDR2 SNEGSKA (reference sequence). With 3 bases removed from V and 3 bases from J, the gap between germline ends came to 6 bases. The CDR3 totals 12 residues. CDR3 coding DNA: TGCAGTGCTAGCGGGGACTACAATGAGCAGTTCTTC. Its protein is CSASGDYNEQFF.

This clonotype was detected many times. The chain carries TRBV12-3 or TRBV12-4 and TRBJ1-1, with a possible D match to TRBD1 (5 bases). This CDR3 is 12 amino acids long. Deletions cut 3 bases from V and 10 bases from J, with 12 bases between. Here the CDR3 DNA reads TGTGCCAGCAGTTTTGCAGGGACGTTAGCTTTCTTT. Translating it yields CASSFAGTLAFF.